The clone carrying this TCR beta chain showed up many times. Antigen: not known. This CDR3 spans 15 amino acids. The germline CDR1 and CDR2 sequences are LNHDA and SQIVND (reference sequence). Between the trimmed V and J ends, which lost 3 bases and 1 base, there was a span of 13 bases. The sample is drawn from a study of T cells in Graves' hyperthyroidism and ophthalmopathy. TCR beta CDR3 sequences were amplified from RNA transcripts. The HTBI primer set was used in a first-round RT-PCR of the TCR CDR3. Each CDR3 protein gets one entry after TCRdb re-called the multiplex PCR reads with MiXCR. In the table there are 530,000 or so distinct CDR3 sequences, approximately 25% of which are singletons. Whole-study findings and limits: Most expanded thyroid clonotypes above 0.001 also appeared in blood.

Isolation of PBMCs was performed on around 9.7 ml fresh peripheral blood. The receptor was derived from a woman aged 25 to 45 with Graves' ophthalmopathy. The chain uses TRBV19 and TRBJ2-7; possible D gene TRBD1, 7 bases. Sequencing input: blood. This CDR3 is CASSIQGGASYEQYF. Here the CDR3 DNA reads TGTGCCAGTAGTATTCAGGGGGGTGCGTCCTACGAGCAGTACTTC.